These 30 T cell receptor beta chains originate from one sample sequenced in a study of cytomegalovirus exposure and HLA in healthy donors. With 60 Vbeta and 13 Jbeta primers, the PCR was carried out. The data were produced by immunoSEQ multiplex PCR, yet TCRdb's version contains in-frame clones alone and is incomplete. This table holds 120,000 or so clones, about 80% found once. Sample: PBMCs. The receptors derive from a man aged 25 to 45 in good health and CMV-seropositive.

The chain has TRBV7-9 and TRBJ2-1; 7 bases map to TRBD1. Trimming took 10 bases from V and 8 from J; bases not matched to a gene: 5. Looked up from germline, CDR1 is SEHNR and CDR2 is FQNEAQ (reference sequence). This CDR3 is built from 11 residues. CDR3 nucleotides: TGTGCCAACAGGGGTAGCGATGAGCAGTTCTTC. Its protein product is CANRGSDEQFF. The full variable domain, its missing parts supplied by reference TRBV7-9 and TRBJ2-1, is DTGVSQNPRHKITKRGQNVTFRCDPISEHNRLYWYRQTLGQGPEFLTYFQNEAQLEKSRLLSDRFSAERPKGSFSTLEIQRTEQGDSAMYLCANRGSDEQFFGPGTRLTVL.

The V call is TRBV5-1, the J call TRBJ1-2; D not certain. The germline V and J ends were trimmed by 0 bases and 8 bases, with 11 bases remaining between them. Germline V lookup: CDR1 SGHRS, CDR2 YFSETQ. The CDR3 runs to 13 residues. Here the CDR3 reads CASSLAGREGYTF. CDR3 DNA: TGCGCCAGCAGCTTGGCTGGGAGGGAGGGCTACACCTTC. Using reference TRBV5-1 and TRBJ1-2 for the parts outside the CDR3, the full variable domain is KAGVTQTPRYLIKTRGQQVTLSCSPISGHRSVSWYQQTPGQGLQFLFEYFSETQRNKGNFPGRFSGRQFSNSRSEMNVSTLELGDSALYLCASSLAGREGYTFGSGTRLTVV.

The chain uses TRBV29-1 and TRBJ2-1; possibly TRBD2 for D (5 bases). CDR3 length: 12 residues. The V end was cut by 1 base, the J end by 8 bases, with 9 bases between. Germline CDR1 is SQVTM and CDR2 is ANQGSEA. CDR3 amino acids: CSVEALVDEQFF. CDR3 in DNA: TGCAGCGTTGAAGCACTAGTCGATGAGCAGTTCTTC.

This chain joins TRBV28 and TRBJ2-1, with TRBD2 matching over 8 bases. The V segment lost 7 bases and the J segment 7 bases; nucleotides outside the gene matches: 9. CDR3 length equals 14 residues. Germline assignment: CDR1 MDHEN and CDR2 SYDVKM. The CDR3 bases are TGTGCCAGCACCCCCCCGGCTAGCGGGAATGAGCAGTTCTTC. Amino acids: CASTPPASGNEQFF.

CDR3 in DNA: TGTGCCAGCAAGGGGGCCCGGGAGTTCTTC. The encoded protein is CASKGAREFF. This rearrangement joins TRBV2 to TRBJ2-1, with 7 bases fitting TRBD1. The CDR3 runs 10 residues. Germline-derived CDR1 and CDR2 are SNHLY and FYNNEI. V shed 7 bases and J 14 bases; nucleotides not matched to a gene: 5.

Here the CDR3 reads CASSLAGAHLAGNTIYF. The CDR3 nucleotides read TGTGCCAGCAGTTTAGCGGGTGCCCACTTGGCTGGAAACACCATATATTTT. The rearrangement uses TRBV27 and TRBJ1-3; D is ambiguous. The CDR3 totals 17 residues. Germline V gives CDR1 MNHEY, CDR2 SMNVEV (reference sequence). Deletions cut 2 bases from V and 2 bases from J, with 16 bases between.

The chain employs TRBV14 and TRBJ2-7, with TRBD1 identical over 10 bases. The CDR3 has 20 residues. The V and J ends lost 2 bases and 0 bases, in that order; junction bases with no gene match: 16. The germline V gene has CDR1 SGHDN and CDR2 FVKESK. Written as DNA, the CDR3 is TGTGCCAGCAGCCAACTTCCCGGGACAGGGGACAGACCACCCTCCTACGAGCAGTACTTC. Amino acid sequence: CASSQLPGTGDRPPSYEQYF.

The chain employs TRBV14 and TRBJ1-1; TRBD1 matches 8 bases. CDR1 and CDR2 (germline): SGHDN, FVKESK. The CDR3 has 14 amino acids. The V segment lost 6 bases and the J segment 5 bases; nucleotides outside the gene matches: 8. The chain's CDR3 is CASSLRQGMTEAFF. The CDR3 DNA sequence: TGTGCCAGCAGTCTCAGACAGGGGATGACTGAAGCTTTCTTT.

The CDR3 DNA reads TGTGCCAGCAGCAGAAAGACAACCCTTACCTACGAGCAGTACTTC. Residues: CASSRKTTLTYEQYF. V usage is TRBV21-1 and J usage is TRBJ2-7; TRBD1, the table's D call, lacks a check against the DNA. TRBV21-1 is a known pseudogene. The CDR3 sequence is 15 residues long.

This sequence joins TRBV4-1 and TRBJ2-2; TRBD2 matches 10 bases. The germline V gene has CDR1 MGHRA and CDR2 YSYEKL. The V and J ends lost 2 bases and 2 bases, in that order; junction bases with no gene match: 11. The CDR3 has 19 amino acids. The CDR3 nucleotides read TGCGCCAGCAGCCAAAGACGGAGCTCTAGCGGGAGAAACACCGGGGAGCTGTTTTTT. This codes for CASSQRRSSSGRNTGELFF.

The rearrangement joins TRBV14 to TRBJ2-1, with 9 bases aligning to TRBD2. The CDR3 runs to 15 residues. Looked up from germline, CDR1 is SGHDN and CDR2 is FVKESK. Trimming removed 7 bases from V and 3 bases from J; junction bases left unmatched: 7. For the CDR3, the DNA is TGTGCCAGCACCCTAGCGACTAGCGGCTACAATGAGCAGTTCTTC. It is translated as CASTLATSGYNEQFF.

This clone was counted between two and nine times. CDR3 amino acids: CASSGLPRTDRNEKLFF. DNA of the CDR3: TGTGCCAGTAGTGGATTACCTAGGACAGACAGAAATGAAAAACTGTTTTTT. The chain is built from TRBV19 and TRBJ1-4; possible D gene TRBD1, 6 bases. The CDR3 totals 17 residues. The germline gives CDR1 LNHDA, CDR2 SQIVND (reference sequence). Trimming removed 5 bases at V and 5 bases at J, with 21 bases between.

This clone was counted a single time. This sequence joins TRBV2 and TRBJ2-4; perhaps TRBD1 as D (6 bases). Looked up from germline, CDR1 is SNHLY and CDR2 is FYNNEI. V dropped 6 bases and J dropped 2 bases, with 11 bases sitting between them. The CDR3 is 14 residues long. The CDR3 here is CASRHRDPKNIQYF. The CDR3 DNA reads as TGTGCCAGCAGGCACAGGGATCCCAAAAACATTCAGTACTTC.

The rearrangement uses TRBV6-1 and TRBJ2-7, with 10 nucleotides matching TRBD2. Germline V gene sequence: CDR1 MNHNS, CDR2 SASEGT. V lost 0 bases and J lost 4; bases outside the gene matches: 6. There are 16 residues in the CDR3. CDR3 protein: CASSEAPSGSLYEQYF. The CDR3 bases are TGTGCCAGCAGTGAAGCCCCTAGCGGGAGTTTGTACGAGCAGTACTTC.

This clone was observed a few times. The chain couples TRBV5-4 to TRBJ2-1, with 7 positions matching TRBD2. Germline V gene lookup returns CDR1 SGHNT and CDR2 YYREEE (reference sequence). V gave up 4 bases and J gave up 4 bases; unmatched junction bases: 8. This CDR3 is built from 15 residues. The DNA for the CDR3 is TGTGCCAGCAGCCTGAGCGGGGCCTTATACAATGAGCAGTTCTTC. As protein: CASSLSGALYNEQFF.

Only a few counts were recorded for this clone. This chain connects TRBV7-2 to TRBJ2-1; 7 positions match TRBD2. The CDR3 extends over 15 amino acids. V trimming: 5 bases; J trimming: 7 bases; junction bases outside the gene matches: 11. Germline CDR1 SGHTA, CDR2 FQGNSA. Written as DNA, the CDR3 is TGTGCCAGCAGCGCCTCGAGCGGGGCTCGGAATGAGCAGTTCTTC. It codes for CASSASSGARNEQFF.

To note about this clone: Within the sample, other DNA sequences also encode this same CDR3. The chain joins TRBV5-1 to TRBJ1-1, with 8 bases fitting TRBD1. Trimming at V came to 0 bases and at J to 0 bases, leaving 1 base not matched to a gene. The germline CDR1 and CDR2 sequences are SGHRS and YFSETQ. The CDR3 sequence is 15 residues long. DNA of the CDR3: TGCGCCAGCAGCTTGGCAGGGGGCATGAACACTGAAGCTTTCTTT. Protein: CASSLAGGMNTEAFF.

This clone was picked up one time. The chain combines TRBV28 with TRBJ2-1; 9 bases fit TRBD1. Germline lookup yields CDR1 MDHEN and CDR2 SYDVKM. The CDR3 extends over 16 amino acids. Germline trimming cut 5 bases from V and 8 bases from J; bases unmatched to any gene: 13. CDR3 sequence (DNA): TGTGCCAGCAGTCCATCACCGGGACAGGGAAAACATGAGCAGTTCTTC. The encoded protein is CASSPSPGQGKHEQFF. The complete variable domain, with remaining parts taken from reference TRBV28 and TRBJ2-1, reads DVKVTQSSRYLVKRTGEKVFLECVQDMDHENMFWYRQDPGLGLRLIYFSYDVKMKEKGDIPEGYSVSREKKERFSLILESASTNQTSMYLCASSPSPGQGKHEQFFGPGTRLTVL.

V usage is TRBV27 and J usage is TRBJ1-1; D possibly corresponds to TRBD1 (6 bases). The V gene's germline CDR1 is MNHEY and CDR2 SMNVEV (reference sequence). V lost 4 bases and J lost 11, with 14 bases in between. This CDR3 is 12 amino acids long. The CDR3 DNA sequence: TGTGCCAGCAGTTCCACGACAGGAAGGGCTTTCTTT. Protein sequence: CASSSTTGRAFF.

The chain has TRBV7-9 and TRBJ2-1; 13 bases align to TRBD2. With 5 bases clipped from V and 2 bases from J, the junction kept 9 bases outside the gene matches. The CDR3 contains 18 residues. Germline V gives CDR1 SEHNR, CDR2 FQNEAQ (reference sequence). CDR3 bases: TGTGCCAGCAGCCCACAGTCCGGGACTAGCGGGGCCTACAATGAGCAGTTCTTC. This sequence encodes CASSPQSGTSGAYNEQFF.

V gene TRBV7-6 combines with J gene TRBJ1-5; D gene ambiguous. The CDR3 has 14 amino acids. CDR1 is SGHVS and CDR2 is FNYEAQ in the germline V gene. Deletions cut 5 bases from V and 0 bases from J, with 8 bases between. The CDR3 DNA reads as TGTGCCAGCAGCCCCTCTAATAGCAATCAGCCCCAGCATTTT. It is translated as CASSPSNSNQPQHF.

V and J are TRBV29-1 and TRBJ2-1, with 7 bases fitting TRBD2. Germline loops: CDR1 SQVTM, CDR2 ANQGSEA. The J segment lost 14 bases and the V segment lost 6 bases, leaving 10 bases of the junction unmatched. CDR3 size: 11 residues. DNA for the CDR3: TGCAGCGTAATAATGGGGAGGGTTAAGTTCTTC. Protein: CSVIMGRVKFF.

This chain links TRBV27 with TRBJ2-3; 12 nucleotides agree with TRBD2. CDR3 length equals 19 residues. The trim removed 3 bases at V and 3 bases at J, leaving 13 bases unmatched. From germline, CDR1 is MNHEY and CDR2 SMNVEV (reference sequence). CDR3 region: CASSLRLAGGPVGTDTQYF. The CDR3 nucleotides are TGTGCCAGCAGTTTGAGGCTAGCGGGAGGGCCGGTCGGGACAGATACGCAGTATTTT.

V is TRBV27 and J is TRBJ2-7; D perhaps matches TRBD1 (5 bases). The CDR3 totals 14 residues. CDR1 and CDR2 (germline): MNHEY, SMNVEV (reference sequence). Trimming took off 3 bases at V and 5 bases at J, with 14 bases between the two ends. CDR3 in DNA: TGTGCCAGCAGTTTGGGAAGGGGAAGAAACGAGCAGTACTTC. Protein product: CASSLGRGRNEQYF.

The CDR3, as DNA: TGTGCCAGCAGCGCTACTCGTAGCACAGATACGCAGTATTTT. Amino acids: CASSATRSTDTQYF. The chain employs TRBV7-8 and TRBJ2-3; D is uncertain. From germline, CDR1 is SGHVS and CDR2 FQNEAQ. Trimming pared 5 bases from V and 0 bases from J, leaving 9 bases between. The CDR3 runs 14 residues.

This rearrangement joins TRBV28 to TRBJ2-2; D remains ambiguous. V dropped 6 bases and J dropped 1 base, with 3 bases sitting between them. Germline assignment: CDR1 MDHEN and CDR2 SYDVKM. The CDR3 has 12 residues. CDR3 amino acids: CASRLNTGELFF. The CDR3 region has the DNA TGTGCCAGCAGACTGAACACCGGGGAGCTGTTTTTT.

The J gene is TRBJ2-5, the V gene TRBV19; 9 nucleotides line up with TRBD2. CDR1 is LNHDA and CDR2 is SQIVND in the germline V gene (reference sequence). The J segment lost 5 bases and the V segment lost 3 bases, leaving 10 bases of the junction unmatched. CDR3 size: 16 residues. In DNA form, the CDR3 reads TGTGCCAGTAGTATGGGGTTTAGCGGGAGAGCCGAGACCCAGTACTTC. Translation: CASSMGFSGRAETQYF.

This clone appeared once. The J gene is TRBJ2-7, the V gene TRBV5-1; 8 bases align to TRBD1. The J segment lost 4 bases and the V segment lost 4 bases, leaving 7 bases of the junction unmatched. The CDR3 totals 14 residues. CDR1 and CDR2 (germline): SGHRS, YFSETQ. CDR3 sequence (DNA): TGCGCCAGCAGCACGGGGCAGGGGGCATACGAGCAGTACTTC. Protein sequence: CASSTGQGAYEQYF. Drawing the rest from reference TRBV5-1 and TRBJ2-7, the complete variable domain is KAGVTQTPRYLIKTRGQQVTLSCSPISGHRSVSWYQQTPGQGLQFLFEYFSETQRNKGNFPGRFSGRQFSNSRSEMNVSTLELGDSALYLCASSTGQGAYEQYFGPGTRLTVT.

The chain employs TRBV11-2 and TRBJ2-7; maybe TRBD1 (7 bases). With 1 base removed from V and 3 bases from J, the gap between germline ends came to 10 bases. The CDR3 has 14 residues. CDR1 is SGHAT and CDR2 is FQNNGV in the germline V gene. CDR3 bases: TGTGCCAGCAGCTTAGGGCAGGGGGGCTACGAGCAGTACTTC. Translated: CASSLGQGGYEQYF.

The V and J genes are TRBV19 and TRBJ2-7; 7 bases fit TRBD2. From germline, CDR1 is LNHDA and CDR2 SQIVND (reference sequence). V was pared by 10 bases and J by 0 bases, with 9 bases of the junction left unmatched. CDR3 length: 14 amino acids. CDR3 region: CATKAGLGSYEQYF. Written as DNA, the CDR3 is TGTGCCACCAAAGCGGGACTGGGCTCCTACGAGCAGTACTTC.